This paragraph reports one TCR beta chain. This CDR3 has 17 residues. J gave up 1 base and V 5 bases, and 4 bases lay outside the gene matches. Germline V gives CDR1 WNHNN, CDR2 SYGVQD (reference sequence). This entry comes from a study of blood T cell repertoires in COVID-19. Study overall: PBMCs, B-cell-depleted T cells, or T cells were the source of the cDNA or gDNA that made up the material.

TCRdb keeps only in-frame clones here, not all; method: immunoSEQ multiplex PCR. Of roughly 270,000 clones listed, 65% to 90% were seen once; the top ten hold 5% to 6.5%. This receptor was identified in a man in his fifties or sixties with active or convalescent COVID-19. Material for sequencing was peripheral blood. This chain joins TRBV10-1 and TRBJ2-1; 14 positions agree with TRBD2. CDR3 coding DNA: TGCGCCAGCAGTCGGACTAGCGGGAGGTCGTCCTACAATGAGCAGTTCTTC. Protein: CASSRTSGRSSYNEQFF.